Sequencing of this TCR beta chain was carried out in a study of blood T cell repertoires in COVID-19. Study information: The origin of the acute and convalescent COVID-19 samples was the United States, Italy and Spain. In each case, the material was cDNA or gDNA derived from T cells, B-cell-depleted T cells, or PBMCs.

In germline, CDR1 is GTSNPN, CDR2 SVGIG (reference sequence). CDR3 length: 11 amino acids. V shed 8 bases and J shed 3 bases, with 8 bases lying between them. In the original analysis: The authors estimated nucleated cell counts from reference gene primer amplification. Assay used: immunoSEQ multiplex PCR; TCRdb lists only in-frame clones, some missing. The V and J calls and clone size were taken over from that table, and D and trimming were inferred from the DNA. The sample has under 200,000 clones, around 86% seen once. The sample consisted of peripheral blood. V and J are TRBV30 and TRBJ1-3; D is unresolved. This TCR came from a man in his 70s with acute or convalescent COVID-19. This CDR3 is CARSVGNTIYF. The DNA of the CDR3 is TGTGCCCGAAGCGTTGGAAACACCATATATTTT.